The 14 T cell receptor beta chains given below trace back to one sample, sequenced in a study of cytomegalovirus exposure and HLA in healthy donors. PCR involved 60 Vbeta and 13 Jbeta primers. Method: immunoSEQ multiplex PCR; TCRdb's copy keeps in-frame clones and lacks some. Of around 200,000 clones listed, 75% to 90% were seen once; the top ten hold 2.7%. Sequenced sample: PBMCs. The receptors originated from a middle-aged woman in good health and CMV-seronegative.

The chain carries TRBV13 and TRBJ2-1, with D possibly TRBD2 on 6 matching bases. Trimming stripped 3 bases from V and 6 bases from J, with 27 bases between. This CDR3 has 19 residues. Germline CDR1 is PRHDT and CDR2 is FYEKMQ (reference sequence). CDR3 coding DNA: TGTGCCAGCAGCTTGAACTTCGGGACTCCCGTTCGAGGTGCCAATGAGCAGTTCTTC. Its translation: CASSLNFGTPVRGANEQFF.

V usage is TRBV7-9 and J usage is TRBJ2-4, with a weak D call TRBD1 (7 bases). The germline V gene has CDR1 SEHNR and CDR2 FQNEAQ (reference sequence). The V end was cut by 11 bases, the J end by 6 bases, with 20 bases between. CDR3 length: 14 amino acids. DNA of the CDR3: TGTGCCTTGGGCCAGGGGGGACGATTAAACATTCAGTACTTC. Protein sequence: CALGQGGRLNIQYF.

This chain uses TRBV4-2 with TRBJ1-6; D uncertain. The CDR3 totals 12 residues. Trimming cost V 0 bases and J 14 bases, with 8 bases left between them. Germline V gives CDR1 LGHNA, CDR2 YNFKEQ. Here the CDR3 reads CASSQDSGTLHF. CDR3 bases: TGTGCCAGCAGCCAAGATTCAGGAACCCTCCACTTT.

This sequence joins TRBV5-1 and TRBJ1-1; possibly TRBD1 for D (5 bases). The germline V gene has CDR1 SGHRS and CDR2 YFSETQ. V lost 4 bases to trimming and J lost 2 bases, with 9 bases between them. The CDR3 sequence is 13 residues long. The CDR3 sequence: CASSQGHNTEAFF. The CDR3 DNA is TGCGCCAGCAGCCAGGGCCATAACACTGAAGCTTTCTTT. Filled out from reference TRBV5-1 and TRBJ1-1, the complete variable domain reads KAGVTQTPRYLIKTRGQQVTLSCSPISGHRSVSWYQQTPGQGLQFLFEYFSETQRNKGNFPGRFSGRQFSNSRSEMNVSTLELGDSALYLCASSQGHNTEAFFGQGTRLTVV.

The V call is TRBV7-2, the J call TRBJ2-7; TRBD1 might be the D (6 bases). V was trimmed by 2 bases and J by 3 bases, leaving 20 bases between them. This CDR3 is 17 amino acids long. The V gene's germline CDR1 is SGHTA and CDR2 FQGNSA. CDR3: CASSLPLVGQGRYEQYF. The CDR3 DNA sequence: TGTGCCAGCAGCTTACCCTTAGTGGGGCAGGGGCGCTACGAGCAGTACTTC.

The chain uses TRBV6-5 and TRBJ2-7; 13 bases agree with TRBD2. V dropped 4 bases and J dropped 7; count of bases not matched to a gene: 7. This CDR3 is 15 amino acids long. Germline loops: CDR1 MNHEY, CDR2 SVGAGI. The CDR3 is CASSSPGLAGSEQYF. In DNA form, the CDR3 reads TGTGCCAGCAGTTCACCGGGACTAGCGGGATCAGAGCAGTACTTC.

On this clone itself: This could be a read error, since a much larger clone is one nucleotide away. The identical CDR3 is also encoded by other nucleotide sequences in the sample. The chain employs TRBV5-1 and TRBJ1-4, with 10 bases identical to TRBD1. J lost 5 bases, V lost 3 bases, and 1 base had no gene match. This CDR3 spans 14 amino acids. Germline loops: CDR1 SGHRS, CDR2 YFSETQ. CDR3: CASSSGQGNEKLFF. CDR3 DNA: TGCGCCAGCAGCTCGGGACAGGGGAATGAAAAACTGTTTTTT.

The V call is TRBV7-2, the J call TRBJ2-2; 9 nucleotides align to TRBD2. V shed 2 bases, J shed 6 bases, and the junction held 4 bases outside the gene matches. Per germline, CDR1 SGHTA and CDR2 FQGNSA. The CDR3 extends over 15 amino acids. Written as DNA, the CDR3 is TGTGCCAGCAGCTTACGCGGGAGGGGGGCCGGGGAGCTGTTTTTT. Its protein is CASSLRGRGAGELFF.

The gene calls are TRBV27 and TRBJ2-7, with TRBD1 matching 7 bases. The CDR3 loop spans 13 amino acids. Per germline, CDR1 MNHEY and CDR2 SMNVEV (reference sequence). After removal of 3 bases from V and 5 bases from J, the junction contained 4 bases not matched to a gene. As DNA, the CDR3 is TGTGCCAGCAGTTTTAGGGGGACAGACGAGCAGTACTTC. This sequence encodes CASSFRGTDEQYF.

The V and J genes are TRBV27 and TRBJ1-1, with a weak D call TRBD1 (6 bases). Trimming took off 3 bases at V and 7 bases at J, with 9 bases between the two ends. The CDR3 is 12 amino acids. The germline V gene has CDR1 MNHEY and CDR2 SMNVEV (reference sequence). CDR3 residues: CASSFPQGEAFF. CDR3 in DNA: TGTGCCAGCAGTTTCCCACAGGGTGAAGCTTTCTTT.

V is TRBV19 and J is TRBJ1-5; 8 bases align to TRBD1. The CDR3 consists of 15 residues. V trimming: 5 bases; J trimming: 7 bases; junction bases outside the gene matches: 10. Per germline, CDR1 LNHDA and CDR2 SQIVND (reference sequence). The CDR3 sequence is CASSLRRGPGQPQHF. The CDR3 nucleotides are TGTGCCAGTAGTCTACGCAGGGGGCCGGGACAGCCCCAGCATTTT.

The chain employs TRBV6-4 and TRBJ2-2, with 7 bases matching TRBD2. The CDR3 has 15 residues. V lost 5 bases to trimming and J lost 1 base; unmatched junction nucleotides: 4. Germline V CDR1 and CDR2: MRHNA, SNTAGT. The CDR3 nucleotides read TGTGCCAGCAGTCGCGGGGGAGGGAACACCGGGGAGCTGTTTTTT. Translating it yields CASSRGGGNTGELFF.

This sequence joins TRBV5-1 and TRBJ2-1; 12 positions match TRBD2. The CDR3 totals 16 residues. Germline assignment: CDR1 SGHRS and CDR2 YFSETQ. Losses at the gene ends were 0 bases for V and 9 bases for J; bases not matched to a gene: 7. The CDR3 DNA follows: TGCGCCAGCAGCTTGGGCTCCGGGACTAGCGGGTCTGAGCAGTTCTTC. Translating it yields CASSLGSGTSGSEQFF. Combining the CDR3 with reference TRBV5-1 and TRBJ2-1 gives the whole variable domain KAGVTQTPRYLIKTRGQQVTLSCSPISGHRSVSWYQQTPGQGLQFLFEYFSETQRNKGNFPGRFSGRQFSNSRSEMNVSTLELGDSALYLCASSLGSGTSGSEQFFGPGTRLTVL.

The chain has TRBV28 and TRBJ1-2; 8 nucleotides match TRBD1. V gave up 5 bases and J gave up 4 bases; unmatched junction bases: 6. The CDR3 is made up of 14 amino acids. The germline gives CDR1 MDHEN, CDR2 SYDVKM. The CDR3 loop reads CASSTGTGVYGYTF. The CDR3 DNA sequence: TGTGCCAGCAGTACCGGGACAGGAGTCTATGGCTACACCTTC.